One T cell receptor (beta chain) is described in this entry. The data derive from a study of cytomegalovirus exposure and HLA in healthy donors. It was with 60 Vbeta and 13 Jbeta primers that the PCR ran. Libraries were prepared by immunoSEQ multiplex PCR; TCRdb keeps only in-frame clonotypes and omits some of them. The data contain 150,000 to 200,000 clones, approximately 85% of them singletons. With 2 bases clipped from V and 4 bases from J, the junction kept 10 bases outside the gene matches. In germline, CDR1 is MNHNY, CDR2 SVGAGI (reference sequence). The CDR3 is 16 amino acids. The clonotype originates from a girl aged 2 to 9 in good health and CMV-seropositive. Material: PBMCs. The rearrangement links TRBV6-6 to TRBJ1-2; 7 bases match TRBD1. In nucleotides, the CDR3 is TGTGCCAGCAGTTACCCGACCGGGACAGCCGGCTATGGCTACACCTTC. Translated, it gives CASSYPTGTAGYGYTF.